This TCR beta chain was sequenced for a study of Graves' ophthalmopathy and Graves' hyperthyroidism. Amplification of the TCR beta CDR3 regions used RNA transcripts (as template). HTBI primers were used in a first-round RT-PCR, which preceded a second-round multiplex PCR. A single record per CDR3 protein comes from TCRdb applying MiXCR to the multiplex PCR reads. In the table there are 400,000 to 500,000 distinct CDR3 sequences, approximately 21% of which are singletons. The sample taken for sequencing was peripheral blood. The receptor's source is a woman aged 18-30 years with stable Graves' hyperthyroidism.

The CDR3 DNA reads TGTGCCTGGAGTCTGGACACGGAGGGGGAGCAGTACTTC. Its translation is CAWSLDTEGEQYF. The gene calls are TRBV30 and TRBJ2-7; tentative D call: TRBD2 (6 bases). Germline V gene lookup returns CDR1 GTSNPN and CDR2 SVGIG (reference sequence). The CDR3 has 13 residues. Trimming cost V 2 bases and J 7 bases, with 15 bases left between them.